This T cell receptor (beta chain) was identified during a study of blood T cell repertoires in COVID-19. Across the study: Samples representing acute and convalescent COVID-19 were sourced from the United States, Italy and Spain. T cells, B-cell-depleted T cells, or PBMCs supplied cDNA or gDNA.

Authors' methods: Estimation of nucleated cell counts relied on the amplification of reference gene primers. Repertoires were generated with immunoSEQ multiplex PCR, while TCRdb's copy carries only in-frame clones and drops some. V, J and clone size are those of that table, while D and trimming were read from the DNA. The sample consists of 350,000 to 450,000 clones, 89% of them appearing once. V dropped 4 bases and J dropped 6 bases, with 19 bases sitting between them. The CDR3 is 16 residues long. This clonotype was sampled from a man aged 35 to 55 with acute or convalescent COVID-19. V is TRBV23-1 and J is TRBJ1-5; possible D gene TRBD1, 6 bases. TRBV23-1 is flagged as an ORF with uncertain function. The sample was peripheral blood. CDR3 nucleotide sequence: TGCGCCAGCAGTCCCCCAGGGGCGTTACGAGTTCAGCCCCAGCATTTT. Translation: CASSPPGALRVQPQHF.